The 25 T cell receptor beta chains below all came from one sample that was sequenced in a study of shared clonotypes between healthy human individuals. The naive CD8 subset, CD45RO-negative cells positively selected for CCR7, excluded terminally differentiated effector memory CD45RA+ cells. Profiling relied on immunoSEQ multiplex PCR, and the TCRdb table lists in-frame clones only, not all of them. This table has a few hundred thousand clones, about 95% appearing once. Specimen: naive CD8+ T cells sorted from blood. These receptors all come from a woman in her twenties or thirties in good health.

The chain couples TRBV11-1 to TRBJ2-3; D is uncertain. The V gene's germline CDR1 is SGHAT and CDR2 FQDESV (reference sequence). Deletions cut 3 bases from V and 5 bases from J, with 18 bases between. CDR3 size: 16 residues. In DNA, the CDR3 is TGTGCCAGCAGCTTCGAAAGAGGCTCCGTGGGAGATACGCAGTATTTT. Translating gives CASSFERGSVGDTQYF.

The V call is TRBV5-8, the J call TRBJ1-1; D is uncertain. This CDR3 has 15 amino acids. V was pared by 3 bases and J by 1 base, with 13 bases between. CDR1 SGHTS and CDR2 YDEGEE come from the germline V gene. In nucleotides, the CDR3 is TGTGCCAGCAGCTCCGCGGCGTACTGGAACACTGAAGCTTTCTTT. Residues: CASSSAAYWNTEAFF. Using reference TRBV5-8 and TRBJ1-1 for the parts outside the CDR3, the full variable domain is EAGVTQSPTHLIKTRGQQATLRCSPISGHTSVYWYQQALGLGLQFLLWYDEGEERNRGNFPPRFSGRQFPNYSSELNVNALELEDSALYLCASSSAAYWNTEAFFGQGTRLTVV.

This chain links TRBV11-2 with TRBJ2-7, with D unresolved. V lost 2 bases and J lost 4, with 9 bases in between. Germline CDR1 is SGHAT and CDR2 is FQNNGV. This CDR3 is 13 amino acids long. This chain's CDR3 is CASSLWGGYEQYF. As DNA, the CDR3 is TGTGCCAGCAGCTTATGGGGTGGTTACGAGCAGTACTTC.

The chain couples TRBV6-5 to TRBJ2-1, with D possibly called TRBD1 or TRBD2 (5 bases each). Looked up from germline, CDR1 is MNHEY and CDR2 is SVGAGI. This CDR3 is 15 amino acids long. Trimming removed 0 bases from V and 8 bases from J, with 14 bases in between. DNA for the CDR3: TGTGCCAGCAGTTACTCTTGGGGGAGCAGTGATGAGCAGTTCTTC. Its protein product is CASSYSWGSSDEQFF.

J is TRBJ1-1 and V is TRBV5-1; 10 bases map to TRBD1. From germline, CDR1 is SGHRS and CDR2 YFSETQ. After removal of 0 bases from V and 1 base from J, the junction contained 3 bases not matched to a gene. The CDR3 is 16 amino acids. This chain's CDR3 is CASSLGWDRGNTEAFF. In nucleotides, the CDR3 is TGCGCCAGCAGCTTGGGGTGGGACAGGGGGAACACTGAAGCTTTCTTT. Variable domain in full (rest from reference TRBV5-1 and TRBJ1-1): KAGVTQTPRYLIKTRGQQVTLSCSPISGHRSVSWYQQTPGQGLQFLFEYFSETQRNKGNFPGRFSGRQFSNSRSEMNVSTLELGDSALYLCASSLGWDRGNTEAFFGQGTRLTVV.

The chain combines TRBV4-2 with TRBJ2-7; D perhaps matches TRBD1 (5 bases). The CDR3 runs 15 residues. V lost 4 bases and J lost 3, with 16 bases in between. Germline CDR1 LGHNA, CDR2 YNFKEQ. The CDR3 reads CASSPEGVPLYEQYF. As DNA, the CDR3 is TGTGCCAGCAGCCCAGAAGGGGTCCCCCTCTACGAGCAGTACTTC.

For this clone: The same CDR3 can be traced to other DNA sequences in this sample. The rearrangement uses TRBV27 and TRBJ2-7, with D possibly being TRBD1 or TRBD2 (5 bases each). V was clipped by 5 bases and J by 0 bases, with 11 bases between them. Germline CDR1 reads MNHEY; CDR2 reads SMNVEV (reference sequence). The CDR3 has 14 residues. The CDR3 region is CASSPRGGSYEQYF. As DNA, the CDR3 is TGTGCCAGCAGTCCCCGGGGCGGCTCCTACGAGCAGTACTTC.

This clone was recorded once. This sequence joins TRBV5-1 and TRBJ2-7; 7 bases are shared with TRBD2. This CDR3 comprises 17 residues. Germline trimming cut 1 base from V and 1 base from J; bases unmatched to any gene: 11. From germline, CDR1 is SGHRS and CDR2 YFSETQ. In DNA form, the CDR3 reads TGCGCCAGCAGCTTGCGGACTAGTCTCCATTTATCCTACGAGCAGTACTTC. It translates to CASSLRTSLHLSYEQYF.

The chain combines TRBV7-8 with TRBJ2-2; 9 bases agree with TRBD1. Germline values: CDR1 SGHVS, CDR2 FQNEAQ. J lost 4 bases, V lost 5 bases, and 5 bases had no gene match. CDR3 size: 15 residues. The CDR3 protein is CASSPRQGGTGELFF. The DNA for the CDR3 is TGTGCCAGCAGCCCCCGACAGGGGGGCACCGGGGAGCTGTTTTTT.

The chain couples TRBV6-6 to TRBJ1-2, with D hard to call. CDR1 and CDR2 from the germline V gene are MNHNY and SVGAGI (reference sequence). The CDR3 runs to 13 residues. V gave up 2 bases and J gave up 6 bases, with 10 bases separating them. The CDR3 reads CASSYGAGNGYTF. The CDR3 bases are TGTGCCAGCAGTTACGGCGCGGGGAATGGCTACACCTTC.

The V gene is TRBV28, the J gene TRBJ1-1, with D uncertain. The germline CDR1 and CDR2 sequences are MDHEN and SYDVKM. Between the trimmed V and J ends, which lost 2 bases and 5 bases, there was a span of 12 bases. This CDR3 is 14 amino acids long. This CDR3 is CASSLGAGRTEAFF. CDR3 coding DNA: TGTGCCAGCAGTTTAGGTGCGGGAAGGACTGAAGCTTTCTTT. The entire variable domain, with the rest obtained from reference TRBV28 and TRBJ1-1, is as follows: DVKVTQSSRYLVKRTGEKVFLECVQDMDHENMFWYRQDPGLGLRLIYFSYDVKMKEKGDIPEGYSVSREKKERFSLILESASTNQTSMYLCASSLGAGRTEAFFGQGTRLTVV.

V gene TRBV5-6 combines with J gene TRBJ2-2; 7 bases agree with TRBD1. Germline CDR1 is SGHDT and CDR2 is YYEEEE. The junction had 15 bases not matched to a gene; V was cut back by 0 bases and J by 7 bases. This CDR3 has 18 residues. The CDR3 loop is CASSLERGRRGGNGELFF. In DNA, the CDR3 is TGTGCCAGCAGCTTGGAGAGGGGGCGAAGAGGTGGGAACGGGGAGCTGTTTTTT.

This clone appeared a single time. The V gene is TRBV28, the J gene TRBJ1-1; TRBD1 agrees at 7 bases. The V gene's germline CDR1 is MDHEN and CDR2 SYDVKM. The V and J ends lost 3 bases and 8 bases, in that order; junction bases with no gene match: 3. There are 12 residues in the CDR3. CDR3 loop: CASSFPTGEAFF. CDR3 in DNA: TGTGCCAGCAGTTTTCCGACAGGGGAAGCTTTCTTT.

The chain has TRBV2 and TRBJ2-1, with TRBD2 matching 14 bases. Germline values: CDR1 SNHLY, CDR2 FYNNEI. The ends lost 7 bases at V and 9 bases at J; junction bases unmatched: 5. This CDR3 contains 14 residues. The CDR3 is CASIGTSGRGEQFF. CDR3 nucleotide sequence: TGTGCCAGCATTGGGACTAGCGGGAGAGGTGAGCAGTTCTTC.

The CDR3 spells CASSEGQVANTEAFF. The CDR3 nucleotides are TGTGCCAGCAGTGAGGGACAGGTTGCGAACACTGAAGCTTTCTTT. The chain couples TRBV6-1 to TRBJ1-1; 8 positions match TRBD1. The V and J ends lost 3 bases and 1 base, in that order; junction bases with no gene match: 4. The CDR3 spans 15 residues. Germline V gene lookup returns CDR1 MNHNS and CDR2 SASEGT.

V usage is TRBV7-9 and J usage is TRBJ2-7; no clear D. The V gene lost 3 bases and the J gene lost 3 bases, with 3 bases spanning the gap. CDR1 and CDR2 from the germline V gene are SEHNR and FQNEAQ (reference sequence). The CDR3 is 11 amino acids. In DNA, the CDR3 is TGTGCCAGCAGCTTCAACTACGAGCAGTACTTC. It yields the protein CASSFNYEQYF.

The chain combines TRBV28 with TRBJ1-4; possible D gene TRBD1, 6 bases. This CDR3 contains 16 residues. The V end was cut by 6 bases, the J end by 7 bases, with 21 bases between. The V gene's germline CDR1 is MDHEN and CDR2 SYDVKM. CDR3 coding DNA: TGTGCCAGCAGCAGTATCCTCGAGGCGACAGGTGAAAAACTGTTTTTT. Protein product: CASSSILEATGEKLFF.

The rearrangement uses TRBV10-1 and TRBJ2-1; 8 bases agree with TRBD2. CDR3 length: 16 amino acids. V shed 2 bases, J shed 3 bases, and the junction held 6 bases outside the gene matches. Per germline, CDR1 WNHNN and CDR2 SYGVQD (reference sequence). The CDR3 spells CASSEGSGTLYNEQFF. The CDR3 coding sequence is TGCGCCAGCAGTGAGGGTAGCGGGACGCTCTACAATGAGCAGTTCTTC.

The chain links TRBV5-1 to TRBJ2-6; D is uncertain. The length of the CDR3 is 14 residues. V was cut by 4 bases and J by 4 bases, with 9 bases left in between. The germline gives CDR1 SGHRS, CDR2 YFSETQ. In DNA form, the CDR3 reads TGCGCCAGCAGCATAGTTTCCGGGGCCAACGTCCTGACTTTC. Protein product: CASSIVSGANVLTF. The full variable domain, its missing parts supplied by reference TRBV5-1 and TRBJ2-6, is KAGVTQTPRYLIKTRGQQVTLSCSPISGHRSVSWYQQTPGQGLQFLFEYFSETQRNKGNFPGRFSGRQFSNSRSEMNVSTLELGDSALYLCASSIVSGANVLTFGAGSRLTVL.

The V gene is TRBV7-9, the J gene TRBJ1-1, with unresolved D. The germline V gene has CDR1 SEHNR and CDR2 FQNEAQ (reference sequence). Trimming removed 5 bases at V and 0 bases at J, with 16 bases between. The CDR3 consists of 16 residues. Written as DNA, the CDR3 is TGTGCCAGCAGCCCTACTATGGAGTTAATGAACACTGAAGCTTTCTTT. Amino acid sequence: CASSPTMELMNTEAFF.

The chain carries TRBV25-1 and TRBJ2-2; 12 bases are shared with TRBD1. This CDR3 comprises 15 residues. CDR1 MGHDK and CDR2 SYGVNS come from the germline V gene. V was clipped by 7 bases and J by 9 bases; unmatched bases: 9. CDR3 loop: CASTPSGTGGRELFF. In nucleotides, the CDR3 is TGTGCCAGCACCCCCTCCGGGACAGGGGGCAGGGAGCTGTTTTTT.

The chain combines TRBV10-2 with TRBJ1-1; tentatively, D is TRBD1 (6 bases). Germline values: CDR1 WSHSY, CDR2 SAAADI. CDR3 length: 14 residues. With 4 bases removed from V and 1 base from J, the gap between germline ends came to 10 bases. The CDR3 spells CASSVYRENTEAFF. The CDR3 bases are TGCGCCAGCAGTGTTTACAGGGAGAACACTGAAGCTTTCTTT.

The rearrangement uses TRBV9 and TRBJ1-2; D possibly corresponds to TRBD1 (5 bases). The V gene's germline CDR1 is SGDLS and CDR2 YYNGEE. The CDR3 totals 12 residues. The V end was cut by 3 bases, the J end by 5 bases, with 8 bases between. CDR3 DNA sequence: TGTGCCAGCAGCGGGAACAGGTATGGCTACACCTTC. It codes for CASSGNRYGYTF.

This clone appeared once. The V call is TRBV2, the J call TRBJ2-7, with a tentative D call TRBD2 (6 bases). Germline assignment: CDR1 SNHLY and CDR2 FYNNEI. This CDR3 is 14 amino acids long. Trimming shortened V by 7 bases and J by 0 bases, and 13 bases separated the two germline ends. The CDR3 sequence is CASKASASSYEQYF. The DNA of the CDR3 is TGTGCCAGCAAAGCTAGCGCTAGCTCCTACGAGCAGTACTTC.

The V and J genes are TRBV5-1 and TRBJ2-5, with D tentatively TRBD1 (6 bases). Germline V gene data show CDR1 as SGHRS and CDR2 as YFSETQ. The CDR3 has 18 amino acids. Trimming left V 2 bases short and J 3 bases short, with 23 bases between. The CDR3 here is CASSFPRTGTSTKETQYF. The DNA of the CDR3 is TGCGCCAGCAGCTTCCCTCGTACCGGGACATCCACCAAAGAGACCCAGTACTTC.